One and the same sample provided the 9 T cell receptor beta chains below, sequenced in a study of molecular identifiers for immune sequencing clone quantification. TCRdb processed the PCR reads anew with MiXCR; each CDR3 protein has one entry. Altogether 40,000 to 50,000 distinct CDR3 sequences are present, roughly 19% being singletons, with the ten largest covering more than 0.95%. Sequenced material: naive CD8+ T cells from blood, with Jurkat cell RNA spiked in. Sample subset: FACS-sorted CD8+CD4-CCR7+CD45RA+ naive T cells. The receptor source for this set is a human donor in good health. Some libraries in this study had Jurkat cell RNA spiked in.

The table lists this clonotype with many counts. The chain has TRBV19 and TRBJ2-2; D possibly corresponds to TRBD1 (6 bases). The germline CDR1 and CDR2 sequences are LNHDA and SQIVND (reference sequence). The CDR3 has 14 residues. V was pared by 6 bases and J by 3 bases, with 11 bases between. CDR3 sequence: CASRVTGYTGELFF. The CDR3 nucleotides are TGTGCCAGTAGGGTGACAGGTTACACCGGGGAGCTGTTTTTT.

This clonotype was observed many times. The chain joins TRBV5-4 to TRBJ2-3, with TRBD1 matching over 10 bases. This CDR3 region has 14 residues. The germline V gene has CDR1 SGHNT and CDR2 YYREEE (reference sequence). The J segment lost 6 bases and the V segment lost 0 bases, leaving 1 base of the junction unmatched. In DNA, the CDR3 is TGTGCCAGCAGCTTGGGACAGGGGGCTGATACGCAGTATTTT. Translating it yields CASSLGQGADTQYF.

This clonotype appeared many times. The chain's CDR3 is CASSGIGGTDTQYF. The CDR3 region has the DNA TGTGCCAGCAGTGGTATCGGAGGGACAGATACGCAGTATTTT. The chain is built from TRBV2 and TRBJ2-3, with a possible D match to TRBD2 (6 bases). The V and J ends lost 4 bases and 3 bases respectively, with 11 bases between them. Germline loops: CDR1 SNHLY, CDR2 FYNNEI. The length of the CDR3 is 14 residues.

On this clonotype: With a much larger clone just one base away, this may be a read error. The rearrangement uses TRBV7-9 and TRBJ2-7, with 11 bases that match TRBD2. CDR1 and CDR2 from the germline V gene are SEHNR and FQNEAQ (reference sequence). The length of the CDR3 is 16 residues. This CDR3 is CASGLMSSGRSYEHYF. The CDR3 nucleotides read TGTGCCAGCGGCTTAATGTCTAGCGGGAGGTCGTACGAGCACTACTTC.

This clonotype was counted at least ten times. The chain employs TRBV11-2 and TRBJ1-1; no definite D call. Trimming removed 3 bases at V and 3 bases at J, with 8 bases between. The CDR3 spans 13 residues. Germline V gene sequence: CDR1 SGHAT, CDR2 FQNNGV. The CDR3: CASSFQADTEAFF. CDR3 in DNA: TGTGCCAGCAGCTTTCAGGCCGACACTGAAGCTTTCTTT.

This clonotype was observed at least ten times. V usage is TRBV6-2 or TRBV6-3 and J usage is TRBJ1-5; 8 nucleotides align to TRBD1. The germline V gene has CDR1 MNHEY and CDR2 SVGEGT. With V trimmed by 4 bases and J by 3 bases, 8 bases remained unmatched. The length of the CDR3 is 16 residues. The CDR3 nucleotides are TGTGCCAGCAGTTCTCAGGGGGCCCAACTCAATCAGCCCCAGCATTTT. Translation: CASSSQGAQLNQPQHF.

Of note for this clonotype: Being one base from a much bigger clone, this may be a read error. The CDR3 DNA follows: TGTGCCAGCAGCTCTACAGGGGAGAACGAGCAGTGCTTC. Protein: CASSSTGENEQCF. The gene calls are TRBV7-9 and TRBJ2-7; 7 nucleotides line up with TRBD1. CDR3 length: 13 residues. Germline CDR1 reads SEHNR; CDR2 reads FQNEAQ (reference sequence).

This clonotype showed up many times. V usage is TRBV12-5 and J usage is TRBJ2-3; 15 nucleotides agree with TRBD2. This CDR3 comprises 17 residues. The V and J ends lost 5 bases and 2 bases, in that order; junction bases with no gene match: 5. From germline, CDR1 is LGHNT and CDR2 FRNRAP. In nucleotides, the CDR3 is TGTGCTAGTGGTCCGGGACTAGCGGGGGGACTCACAGATACGCAGTATTTT. Residues: CASGPGLAGGLTDTQYF. Variable domain in full (rest from reference TRBV12-5 and TRBJ2-3): DARVTQTPRHKVTEMGQEVTMRCQPILGHNTVFWYRQTMMQGLELLAYFRNRAPLDDSGMPKDRFSAEMPDATLATLKIQPSEPRDSAVYFCASGPGLAGGLTDTQYFGPGTRLTVL.

The chain has TRBV6-5 and TRBJ2-1; TRBD2 matches 7 bases. Per germline, CDR1 MNHEY and CDR2 SVGAGI. This CDR3 has 13 residues. The V and J ends lost 5 bases and 8 bases, in that order; junction bases with no gene match: 6. As DNA, the CDR3 is TGTGCCAGCAGTCCCGGACTAGTCCATGAGCAGTTCTTC. Translation: CASSPGLVHEQFF.